Below, one T cell receptor (beta chain) is given with its context. The sample comes from a study of shared clonotypes between healthy human individuals. Across the study: Aged 18 to 49, the donors were a couple of women and a few men.

Researchers ran the assay at a deep level. The authors split each subset's genomic DNA evenly across several immunoSEQ plates. Using ten immunoSEQ deep assay plates, investigators sequenced unsorted PBMC DNA. Profiled with immunoSEQ multiplex PCR; TCRdb holds only in-frame clones, not every one. The sample has 400,000 to 600,000 clones; about 80% are singletons. The CDR3 totals 16 residues. V gave up 4 bases and J gave up 3 bases; unmatched junction bases: 8. CDR1 is LGHNA, CDR2 YSLEER, per germline. The sample consisted of PBMCs. This rearrangement joins TRBV4-3 to TRBJ1-3; 8 bases fit TRBD1. This clonotype originated in a woman between 40 and 50 years old in good health. Some clones in this sample may be carry-over from other donors' samples. This CDR3 is CASSLRPGGGGNTIYF. In DNA, the CDR3 is TGCGCCAGCAGCCTAAGACCAGGGGGCGGTGGAAACACCATATATTTT.